These 23 T cell receptor beta chains share one sample of origin, sequenced in a study of cytomegalovirus exposure and HLA in healthy donors. The PCR ran on 60 Vbeta and 13 Jbeta primers. Sequencing used immunoSEQ multiplex PCR; TCRdb keeps in-frame clones, though not all of them. Its table records some 76,000 clones. The material sequenced was PBMCs. These receptors were obtained from a man aged 35 to 55 in good health and CMV-seronegative.

The gene calls are TRBV5-1 and TRBJ1-6; D ambiguous. Germline lookup yields CDR1 SGHRS and CDR2 YFSETQ. Between the trimmed V and J ends, which lost 0 bases and 0 bases, there was a span of 7 bases. CDR3 length: 16 residues. CDR3 loop: CASSLESSSYNSPLHF. The CDR3 DNA follows: TGCGCCAGCAGCTTGGAGTCCAGCTCCTATAATTCACCCCTCCACTTT.

The chain joins TRBV5-1 to TRBJ2-4; D ambiguous. CDR1 is SGHRS, CDR2 YFSETQ, per germline. Deletions cut 1 base from V and 15 bases from J, with 20 bases between. CDR3 size: 14 residues. CDR3 DNA sequence: TGCGCCAGCAGCTTGTCGGATGGTGGCGGCCGTCTGTACTTC. Protein product: CASSLSDGGGRLYF.

The gene calls are TRBV11-2 and TRBJ2-7; the D is unclear. CDR3 length equals 16 residues. Trimming stripped 1 base from V and 3 bases from J, with 16 bases between. Germline V CDR1 and CDR2: SGHAT, FQNNGV. The chain's CDR3 is CASSLVSSAALYEQYF. The CDR3 DNA is TGTGCCAGCAGCTTAGTCAGTTCTGCGGCTCTCTACGAGCAGTACTTC. Using reference TRBV11-2 and TRBJ2-7 for the parts outside the CDR3, the full variable domain is EAGVAQSPRYKIIEKRQSVAFWCNPISGHATLYWYQQILGQGPKLLIQFQNNGVVDDSQLPKDRFSAERLKGVDSTLKIQPAKLEDSAVYLCASSLVSSAALYEQYFGPGTRLTVT.

The chain is built from TRBV6-5 and TRBJ2-1, with 9 bases aligning to TRBD2. The trim removed 8 bases at V and 4 bases at J, leaving 9 bases unmatched. This CDR3 is built from 15 residues. Germline CDR1 reads MNHEY; CDR2 reads SVGAGI. The CDR3 reads CASRLAGGIYNEQFF. The CDR3, as DNA: TGTGCCAGCCGACTTGCGGGGGGGATATACAATGAGCAGTTCTTC.

The V gene is TRBV5-1, the J gene TRBJ2-7, with 7 bases identical to TRBD1. Germline V CDR1 and CDR2: SGHRS, YFSETQ. The length of the CDR3 is 13 residues. V lost 3 bases and J lost 2; bases outside the gene matches: 2. The CDR3 loop reads CASSWGTAYEQYF. CDR3 coding DNA: TGCGCCAGCAGCTGGGGGACAGCCTACGAGCAGTACTTC.

The genes are TRBV15 and TRBJ1-4, with D uncertain. Germline CDR1 is LNHNV and CDR2 is YYDKDF (reference sequence). This CDR3 region has 14 residues. V lost 1 base to trimming and J lost 7 bases, with 10 bases between them. Written as DNA, the CDR3 is TGTGCCACCAGCAGAGGCGGCAGCGCTGAAAAACTGTTTTTT. This gives the protein CATSRGGSAEKLFF.

J is TRBJ2-2 and V is TRBV7-2; 8 bases match TRBD1. The junction had 11 bases not matched to a gene; V was cut back by 4 bases and J by 7 bases. From germline, CDR1 is SGHTA and CDR2 FQGNSA. The length of the CDR3 is 16 residues. CDR3 coding DNA: TGTGCCAGCAGCTCAGGACAGGGTGAGAGCTACGGGGAGCTGTTTTTT. It codes for CASSSGQGESYGELFF.

This chain links TRBV18 with TRBJ2-7, with D tentatively TRBD1 (6 bases). V lost 6 bases and J lost 6, with 24 bases in between. The CDR3 has 16 amino acids. CDR1 KGHSH and CDR2 LQKENI come from the germline V gene. CDR3 sequence: CASSGATGRPFPEQYF. The CDR3 DNA follows: TGTGCCAGCTCTGGGGCAACAGGGCGGCCCTTTCCCGAGCAGTACTTC.

The CDR3, as DNA: TGTGCCAGCAGCTTATGGCTCGGGACACGGCTAAGCTATGGCTACACCTTC. It translates to CASSLWLGTRLSYGYTF. The chain has TRBV5-4 and TRBJ1-2; possibly TRBD1 for D (6 bases). There are 17 residues in the CDR3. From germline, CDR1 is SGHNT and CDR2 YYREEE (reference sequence). The V end lost 2 bases, the J end lost 4 bases, and 21 bases lay between the germline ends. Full variable domain (rest looked up from reference TRBV5-4 and TRBJ1-2): ETGVTQSPTHLIKTRGQQVTLRCSSQSGHNTVSWYQQALGQGPQFIFQYYREEENGRGNFPPRFSGLQFPNYSSELNVNALELDDSALYLCASSLWLGTRLSYGYTFGSGTRLTVV.

V usage is TRBV10-2 and J usage is TRBJ1-2; 9 bases fit TRBD1. The junction had 9 bases not matched to a gene; V was cut back by 7 bases and J by 0 bases. The CDR3 consists of 16 residues. Germline lookup yields CDR1 WSHSY and CDR2 SAAADI. The CDR3 here is CASTMGQGTTNYGYTF. Written as DNA, the CDR3 is TGCGCCAGCACTATGGGACAGGGAACTACTAACTATGGCTACACCTTC.

V is TRBV19 and J is TRBJ1-6, with 8 bases fitting TRBD1. The CDR3 covers 14 residues. CDR1 and CDR2 from the germline V gene are LNHDA and SQIVND (reference sequence). J was trimmed by 9 bases and V by 4 bases; bases with no gene match: 5. DNA of the CDR3: TGTGCCAGTAGTAATAGACAGGGGACTTCACCCCTCCACTTT. Translated, it gives CASSNRQGTSPLHF.

The chain couples TRBV7-9 to TRBJ1-2; no reliable D call. The germline gives CDR1 SEHNR, CDR2 FQNEAQ (reference sequence). This CDR3 has 16 amino acids. Trimming stripped 0 bases from V and 0 bases from J, with 11 bases between. The CDR3 loop is CASSLAGRAPNYGYTF. Here the CDR3 DNA reads TGTGCCAGCAGCTTAGCAGGGAGGGCGCCTAACTATGGCTACACCTTC.

V gene TRBV15 combines with J gene TRBJ2-7; tentatively, D is TRBD1 (8 bases). V was clipped by 4 bases and J by 6 bases, with 19 bases between them. This CDR3 is 15 amino acids long. Per germline, CDR1 LNHNV and CDR2 YYDKDF (reference sequence). The CDR3 here is CATSNPRTGRAEQYF. CDR3 coding DNA: TGTGCCACCAGCAACCCTCGGACAGGGAGGGCCGAGCAGTACTTC.

The J gene is TRBJ2-1, the V gene TRBV25-1, with a possible D match to TRBD1 (6 bases). Germline CDR1 MGHDK, CDR2 SYGVNS. Trimming took off 5 bases at V and 3 bases at J, with 11 bases between the two ends. There are 14 residues in the CDR3. CDR3 in amino acids: CASSRTVSYNEQFF. CDR3 sequence (DNA): TGTGCCAGCAGTAGGACAGTCAGCTACAATGAGCAGTTCTTC.

The rearrangement links TRBV25-1 to TRBJ2-1; 8 bases are shared with TRBD2. Germline-derived CDR1 and CDR2 are MGHDK and SYGVNS. The J segment lost 6 bases and the V segment lost 4 bases, leaving 11 bases of the junction unmatched. The CDR3 has 16 amino acids. The CDR3 reads CASSGASGSLGNEQFF. The CDR3 DNA reads as TGTGCCAGCAGTGGGGCCAGCGGGAGTTTGGGCAATGAGCAGTTCTTC.

The rearrangement joins TRBV4-3 to TRBJ2-7, with a weak D call TRBD1 (6 bases). V was trimmed by 1 base and J by 1 base, leaving 11 bases between them. This CDR3 comprises 15 residues. Germline CDR1 reads LGHNA; CDR2 reads YSLEER. For the CDR3, the DNA is TGCGCCAGCAGCCAAGTTCAGGGGTCGTCCTACGAGCAGTACTTC. This translates into CASSQVQGSSYEQYF.

The chain couples TRBV29-1 to TRBJ1-2; 8 bases line up with TRBD1. The CDR3 has 12 amino acids. The ends lost 7 bases at V and 4 bases at J; junction bases unmatched: 5. CDR1 is SQVTM and CDR2 is ANQGSEA in the germline V gene. CDR3 DNA: TGCAGCGGATCTGACAGGGGCTATGGCTACACCTTC. Translation: CSGSDRGYGYTF.

Here the CDR3 DNA reads TGTGCCAGCACGGGGACACCTATCATGAACACTGAAGCTTTCTTT. This sequence encodes CASTGTPIMNTEAFF. The chain links TRBV6-1 to TRBJ1-1; possibly TRBD1 for D (6 bases). Germline CDR1 and CDR2: MNHNS and SASEGT. The CDR3 covers 15 residues. Trimming cost V 7 bases and J 0 bases, with 15 bases left between them.

V and J are TRBV2 and TRBJ2-7; no clear D. Looked up from germline, CDR1 is SNHLY and CDR2 is FYNNEI. The CDR3 is 11 amino acids. Trimming took 5 bases from V and 2 from J, leaving 4 bases between them. In DNA, the CDR3 is TGTGCCAGCAGTATCGCCTACGAGCAGTACTTC. Residues: CASSIAYEQYF.

J is TRBJ1-1 and V is TRBV10-2; D call uncertain. The CDR3 extends over 12 amino acids. The ends were cut back, 8 bases at V and 0 bases at J, with 7 bases in the middle. Per the germline V gene, CDR1 is WSHSY and CDR2 is SAAADI. CDR3 coding DNA: TGCGCCAGCCGGAGTTTGAACACTGAAGCTTTCTTT. It yields the protein CASRSLNTEAFF.

The chain carries TRBV30 and TRBJ1-1, with D hard to call. The germline V and J ends were trimmed by 4 bases and 1 base, with 10 bases remaining between them. This CDR3 is 13 amino acids long. The germline gives CDR1 GTSNPN, CDR2 SVGIG (reference sequence). CDR3: CAWTRQANTEAFF. The CDR3 nucleotides are TGTGCCTGGACACGGCAGGCGAACACTGAAGCTTTCTTT.

The genes are TRBV6-1 and TRBJ2-1; 9 bases agree with TRBD1. J gave up 7 bases and V 6 bases, and 7 bases lay outside the gene matches. This CDR3 has 14 amino acids. CDR1 and CDR2 from the germline V gene are MNHNS and SASEGT. Written as DNA, the CDR3 is TGTGCCAGCAGACGGGACAGGGCTACGAATGAGCAGTTCTTC. Amino acid sequence: CASRRDRATNEQFF.

The chain uses TRBV19 and TRBJ2-1; perhaps TRBD1 as D (6 bases). Trimming shortened V by 4 bases and J by 8 bases, and 15 bases separated the two germline ends. This CDR3 region has 14 residues. Germline values: CDR1 LNHDA, CDR2 SQIVND (reference sequence). CDR3 sequence reads: CASSTGTHGDEQFF. The CDR3 nucleotides are TGTGCCAGTAGTACCGGGACACACGGGGATGAGCAGTTCTTC.